Below are 23 T cell receptor beta chains sequenced from a single sample in a study of CD8+ T cells in alopecia areata. Extraction of RNA preceded its reverse transcription into cDNA, which served as the sequencing template. TCRdb's table, derived via immunoSEQ multiplex PCR, lists solely in-frame clones and lacks some. The sample has 110,000 to 150,000 clones, roughly 54% seen once; the top ten hold more than 15%. The treatment was: oral pan-JAK inhibitor, 5-10 mg twice daily. Sequencing was performed on CD8+ T cells sorted from blood, taken at week 4, from a patient treated with tofacitinib. These receptors came from a human donor with alopecia areata.

This chain joins TRBV5-4 and TRBJ2-2, with D hard to call. CDR1 SGHNT and CDR2 YYREEE come from the germline V gene (reference sequence). V lost 3 bases and J 4 bases, leaving 13 bases between the germline ends. The CDR3 sequence is 15 residues long. CDR3 DNA: TGTGCCAGCAGCTCTGACATGGACGTCACCGGGGAGCTGTTTTTT. Protein: CASSSDMDVTGELFF.

A single count supports this clone. This sequence joins TRBV30 and TRBJ2-7; no clear D. V was clipped by 2 bases and J by 0 bases, with 8 bases between them. Germline values: CDR1 GTSNPN, CDR2 SVGIG (reference sequence). CDR3 size: 13 residues. In nucleotides, the CDR3 is TGTGCCTGGAGTCTTCAGGACTCCTACGAGCAGTACTTC. Encoded protein: CAWSLQDSYEQYF.

This clone was observed at least ten times. The rearrangement uses TRBV4-1 and TRBJ1-3; D is undetermined. V lost 1 base and J lost 2, with 9 bases in between. The V gene's germline CDR1 is MGHRA and CDR2 YSYEKL. The CDR3 length is 15 residues. The CDR3 reads CASSQGGPPGNTIYF. CDR3 DNA: TGCGCCAGCAGCCAAGGAGGGCCCCCTGGAAACACCATATATTTT.

The genes are TRBV6-6 and TRBJ1-4; D is ambiguous. The CDR3 is made up of 15 amino acids. Trimming pared 2 bases from V and 0 bases from J, leaving 7 bases between. The V gene's germline CDR1 is MNHNY and CDR2 SVGAGI (reference sequence). The CDR3 loop is CASSYEQTTNEKLFF. The CDR3 bases are TGTGCCAGCAGTTACGAGCAGACAACTAATGAAAAACTGTTTTTT.

The V call is TRBV9, the J call TRBJ1-1; D gene uncertain. This CDR3 has 16 residues. V lost 0 bases to trimming and J lost 1 base, with 13 bases between them. The V gene's germline CDR1 is SGDLS and CDR2 YYNGEE. The CDR3 region has the DNA TGTGCCAGCAGCGTAGATCCAGGACGGGAGAACACTGAAGCTTTCTTT. Its protein product is CASSVDPGRENTEAFF.

The chain links TRBV6-5 to TRBJ2-7, with D perhaps TRBD1 (6 bases). The V and J ends lost 5 bases and 0 bases respectively, with 14 bases between them. The germline CDR1 and CDR2 sequences are MNHEY and SVGAGI. There are 15 residues in the CDR3. Written as DNA, the CDR3 is TGTGCCAGCAGTCTCTATCCGACAGGCTCCTACGAGCAGTACTTC. Its protein product is CASSLYPTGSYEQYF.

This clone was found a few times. V usage is TRBV29-1 and J usage is TRBJ1-1, with D unresolved. V was clipped by 7 bases and J by 6 bases, with 12 bases between them. Germline loops: CDR1 SQVTM, CDR2 ANQGSEA. This CDR3 comprises 11 residues. CDR3 nucleotides: TGCAGCGGTACCCTACGGGCTGAAGCTTTCTTT. Protein: CSGTLRAEAFF. Looking up the rest from reference TRBV29-1 and TRBJ1-1 gives the full variable domain: SAVISQKPSRDICQRGTSLTIQCQVDSQVTMMFWYRQQPGQSLTLIATANQGSEATYESGFVIDKFPISRPNLTFSTLTVSNMSPEDSSIYLCSGTLRAEAFFGQGTRLTVV.

The chain employs TRBV6-5 and TRBJ1-1; weak D call: TRBD1 (6 bases). CDR1 and CDR2 (germline): MNHEY, SVGAGI. The V gene lost 2 bases and the J gene lost 6 bases, with 7 bases spanning the gap. CDR3 length: 12 amino acids. CDR3 DNA sequence: TGTGCCAGCAGTTACGGGGGCGCTGAAGCTTTCTTT. Translation gives CASSYGGAEAFF.

A note on this clone: The junction departs from germline at one end; a sequencing error may be responsible. The V gene is TRBV4-3, the J gene TRBJ2-2; 12 bases align to TRBD2. The CDR3 has 18 residues. CDR1 and CDR2 (germline): LGHNA, YSLEER. The DNA of the CDR3 is TGCGCCAGCAACCAAGATGTAGCACTAGCGGGGGGCACCGGGGAGCTGTTTTTT. Translation: CASNQDVALAGGTGELFF.

Concerning this clone itself: The same CDR3 arises from other DNA sequences in this sample as well. This chain joins TRBV29-1 and TRBJ1-1; D ambiguous. V lost 3 bases and J 0 bases, leaving 5 bases between the germline ends. This CDR3 comprises 12 residues. Germline V gene sequence: CDR1 SQVTM, CDR2 ANQGSEA. In DNA form, the CDR3 reads TGCAGCGTTGAGGTAATGAACACTGAAGCTTTCTTT. It translates to CSVEVMNTEAFF. Looking up the rest from reference TRBV29-1 and TRBJ1-1 gives the full variable domain: SAVISQKPSRDICQRGTSLTIQCQVDSQVTMMFWYRQQPGQSLTLIATANQGSEATYESGFVIDKFPISRPNLTFSTLTVSNMSPEDSSIYLCSVEVMNTEAFFGQGTRLTVV.

In its sample, this clone was seen a few times. The J gene is TRBJ1-5, the V gene TRBV30, with D uncertain. This CDR3 region has 14 residues. Germline-derived CDR1 and CDR2 are GTSNPN and SVGIG (reference sequence). V lost 1 base and J lost 9, with 16 bases in between. In DNA form, the CDR3 reads TGTGCCTGGAGTGAAACGTCCTCGATAGGGCCCCAGCATTTT. The encoded protein is CAWSETSSIGPQHF.

This clone has a handful of counts. The chain carries TRBV10-3 and TRBJ2-7; D is unresolved. With 0 bases removed from V and 4 bases from J, the gap between germline ends came to 7 bases. The germline V gene encodes CDR1 ENHRY and CDR2 SYGVKD. This CDR3 spans 13 amino acids. The CDR3 sequence is CAISESGPYEQYF. CDR3 bases: TGTGCCATCAGTGAGTCAGGCCCTTACGAGCAGTACTTC.

The chain employs TRBV30 and TRBJ2-1, with 7 nucleotides matching TRBD2. Looked up from germline, CDR1 is GTSNPN and CDR2 is SVGIG (reference sequence). J was trimmed by 1 base and V by 2 bases; bases with no gene match: 5. The CDR3 totals 15 residues. As DNA, the CDR3 is TGTGCCTGGAGTTATGGCGGGGGTTCCTACAATGAGCAGTTCTTC. Encoded protein: CAWSYGGGSYNEQFF.

J is TRBJ1-3 and V is TRBV4-3, with 7 bases that match TRBD1. V trimming: 2 bases; J trimming: 2 bases; junction bases outside the gene matches: 9. This CDR3 contains 17 residues. CDR1 LGHNA and CDR2 YSLEER come from the germline V gene. The CDR3 DNA reads as TGCGCCAGCAGCCAAATGGGAGCAACAGGGGCTGGAAACACCATATATTTT. Its translation is CASSQMGATGAGNTIYF.

The chain combines TRBV9 with TRBJ2-3; D remains unclear. This CDR3 has 13 residues. V was pared by 0 bases and J by 2 bases, with 4 bases between. Looked up from germline, CDR1 is SGDLS and CDR2 is YYNGEE. As DNA, the CDR3 is TGTGCCAGCAGCGTAGACTTCACAGATACGCAGTATTTT. Residues: CASSVDFTDTQYF.

V usage is TRBV19 and J usage is TRBJ2-7; maybe TRBD1 (6 bases). The V end lost 6 bases, the J end lost 2 bases, and 11 bases lay between the germline ends. From germline, CDR1 is LNHDA and CDR2 SQIVND (reference sequence). The CDR3 has 13 amino acids. The CDR3 reads CASSDYRAYEQYF. As DNA, the CDR3 is TGTGCCAGTAGCGATTACAGGGCCTACGAGCAGTACTTC.

The chain joins TRBV7-3 to TRBJ1-2; perhaps TRBD1 as D (5 bases). The V end was cut by 5 bases, the J end by 3 bases, with 10 bases between. This CDR3 has 13 residues. CDR1 is SGHTA and CDR2 is FQGTGA in the germline V gene. CDR3 residues: CASSPTGDYGYTF. The CDR3 DNA follows: TGTGCCAGCAGCCCCACAGGAGACTATGGCTACACCTTC.

This chain joins TRBV5-1 and TRBJ2-7; TRBD2 might be the D (5 bases). V lost 7 bases, J lost 5 bases, and 22 bases lay in between. Per germline, CDR1 SGHRS and CDR2 YFSETQ. This CDR3 comprises 15 residues. The CDR3 nucleotides read TGCGCCAGCCGCTCAGACCAAGGACTGTCTGACGAGCAGTACTTC. This encodes CASRSDQGLSDEQYF. Full variable domain (outside the CDR3, taken from reference TRBV5-1 and TRBJ2-7): KAGVTQTPRYLIKTRGQQVTLSCSPISGHRSVSWYQQTPGQGLQFLFEYFSETQRNKGNFPGRFSGRQFSNSRSEMNVSTLELGDSALYLCASRSDQGLSDEQYFGPGTRLTVT.

V is TRBV7-9 and J is TRBJ1-2; 7 bases match TRBD1. From germline, CDR1 is SEHNR and CDR2 FQNEAQ (reference sequence). The length of the CDR3 is 14 residues. Trimming at V came to 4 bases and at J to 4 bases, leaving 6 bases not matched to a gene. This CDR3 reads CASSWDRTFYGYTF. The CDR3 nucleotides are TGTGCCAGCAGCTGGGACAGAACCTTCTATGGCTACACCTTC.

This clone was seen a handful of times. The CDR3 DNA is TGTGCCAGCAGCCACCGGGACATTCGCTACAATGAGCAGTTCTTC. The encoded protein is CASSHRDIRYNEQFF. The chain uses TRBV14 and TRBJ2-1; weak D call: TRBD1 (6 bases). Germline V CDR1 and CDR2: SGHDN, FVKESK. The CDR3 contains 15 residues. Trimming cost V 3 bases and J 3 bases, with 12 bases left between them.

The genes are TRBV4-3 and TRBJ2-7; TRBD1 might be the D (5 bases). Germline values: CDR1 LGHNA, CDR2 YSLEER. There are 15 residues in the CDR3. V lost 1 base and J 1 base, leaving 11 bases between the germline ends. The CDR3 coding sequence is TGCGCCAGCAGCCAAGTGGTAGACAGTTCCTACGAGCAGTACTTC. Encoded protein: CASSQVVDSSYEQYF.

The chain links TRBV30 to TRBJ2-7; no clear D. Per germline, CDR1 GTSNPN and CDR2 SVGIG (reference sequence). Trimming removed 0 bases at V and 6 bases at J, with 12 bases between. The length of the CDR3 is 13 residues. The CDR3 coding sequence is TGTGCCTGGAGTGTAGAGTACGGCGCCGAGCAGTACTTC. This translates into CAWSVEYGAEQYF.

The chain recombines TRBV29-1 with TRBJ2-2; D is uncertain. Trimming shortened V by 6 bases and J by 3 bases, and 5 bases separated the two germline ends. CDR3 size: 11 residues. Germline CDR1 reads SQVTM; CDR2 reads ANQGSEA. This CDR3 is CSVTDTGELFF. As DNA, the CDR3 is TGCAGCGTCACGGACACCGGGGAGCTGTTTTTT.